The 4 T cell receptor beta chains listed next were all sequenced from one sample in a study of blood T cell repertoires in COVID-19. Profiled with immunoSEQ multiplex PCR; TCRdb holds only in-frame clones, not every one. The sample carries about 120,000 clones, 79% recorded once. Specimen: peripheral blood. All receptors come from a man aged 35 to 55 with active or convalescent COVID-19.

The chain carries TRBV5-4 and TRBJ1-2, with D possibly being TRBD1 (5 bases). Germline CDR1 reads SGHNT; CDR2 reads YYREEE (reference sequence). The V and J ends lost 2 bases and 3 bases respectively, with 11 bases between them. This CDR3 is built from 14 residues. In nucleotides, the CDR3 is TGTGCCAGCAGCTTCCAAGGGGTGGACTATGGCTACACCTTC. The encoded protein is CASSFQGVDYGYTF.

By sample share, this clone is medium-sized (0.01 to 0.1%). V is TRBV7-2 and J is TRBJ2-5; maybe TRBD1 (5 bases). The CDR3 spans 14 residues. Looked up from germline, CDR1 is SGHTA and CDR2 is FQGNSA. Trimming took 5 bases from V and 4 from J, leaving 14 bases between them. The CDR3 region is CASSAAWGPETQYF. In DNA, the CDR3 is TGTGCCAGCAGCGCGGCCTGGGGCCCAGAGACCCAGTACTTC.

This clone was counted once. The rearrangement uses TRBV6-2 or TRBV6-3 and TRBJ1-1, with D unclear. V lost 2 bases, J lost 5 bases, and 12 bases lay in between. CDR1 MNHEY and CDR2 SVGEGT come from the germline V gene. The CDR3 has 14 residues. CDR3 nucleotides: TGTGCCAGCAGTTACCTCCCCCCGGGGACTGAAGCTTTCTTT. The encoded protein is CASSYLPPGTEAFF.

This clone was seen more than once but under ten times. The chain links TRBV4-1 to TRBJ1-2; 9 bases line up with TRBD1. Per the germline V gene, CDR1 is MGHRA and CDR2 is YSYEKL. V shed 4 bases, J shed 4 bases, and the junction held 10 bases outside the gene matches. The CDR3 has 16 residues. The CDR3 nucleotides read TGCGCCAGCAGCCCAGGGACAGGGTTTGGCCTCTATGGCTACACCTTC. Its protein product is CASSPGTGFGLYGYTF.